A selection of T cell receptor beta chains follows, all from one sample in a study of blood T cell repertoires in COVID-19. Clones were sequenced by immunoSEQ multiplex PCR, and TCRdb holds only the in-frame ones, with some missing. The repertoire has 60,000 to 85,000 clones, 70% to 90% of them found once; the top ten carry roughly 3.1%. The sequencing sample was made of peripheral blood. These receptor sequences come from a woman between 50 and 59 years old with COVID-19, enrolled during active disease. The CDR3 runs from the conserved cysteine through the conserved F or W. The D gene is left open where the match is weak. Clone size, where shown, is once, few, many, or a class for clones that have expanded.

V gene	D gene	J gene	clone size	CDR3 DNA	CDR3 protein
TRBV29-1	.	TRBJ2-1	.	TGCAGCGTTGACGCAGAAAGCTCCTACAATGAGCAGTTCTTC	CSVDAESSYNEQFF
TRBV12-3/TRBV12-4	.	TRBJ1-2	.	TGTGCCAGCAGTTTAGCACAGAACTATGGCTACACCTTC	CASSLAQNYGYTF
TRBV5-1	TRBD2	TRBJ2-3	.	TGCGCCAGCAGCTTGCTAGCGGGAGAGGATACGCAGTATTTT	CASSLLAGEDTQYF
TRBV28	TRBD1	TRBJ2-1	.	TGTGCCAGCAGCGGAATGGACAGGGCCCTCAATGAGCAGTTCTTC	CASSGMDRALNEQFF
TRBV11-1	.	TRBJ1-1	.	TGTGCCAGCACCTCCCAGGGCATTAACACTGAAGCTTTCTTT	CASTSQGINTEAFF
TRBV24-1	.	TRBJ1-1	.	TGTGCCACCAGTGATTTAAGAGGCGAAGCTTTCTTT	CATSDLRGEAFF
TRBV5-1	TRBD2	TRBJ2-7	.	TGCGCCAGCAGCCATAGCGGGAGTGGATACGAGCAGTACTTC	CASSHSGSGYEQYF
TRBV10-3	.	TRBJ2-1	.	TGTGCCATCACCGGCGGGGTGGCCTCCCCGGGCTCCTACAATGAGCAGTTCTTC	CAITGGVASPGSYNEQFF
TRBV5-1	TRBD2	TRBJ2-5	.	TGCGCCAGCACCCCTCTAGCGGGGTTTCAAGAGACCCAGTACTTC	CASTPLAGFQETQYF
TRBV19	.	TRBJ2-7	.	TGTGCCACCTCGACAGGATGGTACGAGCAGTACTTC	CATSTGWYEQYF
TRBV7-9	TRBD1	TRBJ1-2	.	TGTGCCAGCAGCTCCCCCGGGACAGGGAAGGGCTACACCTTC	CASSSPGTGKGYTF
TRBV10-2	.	TRBJ2-5	.	TGCGCCAGCATATACCCGCTTTATCCGGGTGAACCTCCAAGGAAACAAGAGACCCAGTACTTC	CASIYPLYPGEPPRKQETQYF
TRBV7-2	.	TRBJ2-7	once	TGTGCCAGCAGCTTCGCAGGGCCCTACGAGCAGTACTTC	CASSFAGPYEQYF
TRBV5-4	TRBD2	TRBJ2-2	.	TGTGCCACCCTAGGGGAGCGGGAGTTAGACGGGGAGCTGTTTTTT	CATLGERELDGELFF
TRBV28	.	TRBJ1-5	.	TGTGCCAGCAGTTTTTTAGCTCAGCCCCAGCATTTT	CASSFLAQPQHF
TRBV11-2	TRBD2	TRBJ2-1	.	TGTGCCAGCAGTAAACTAGCGGGAGGGAGCTATGAGCAGTTCTTC	CASSKLAGGSYEQFF
TRBV11-3	TRBD2	TRBJ2-1	.	TGTGCCAGCAGCTTAGGCCCTAGCGGGACCAATGAGCAGTTCTTC	CASSLGPSGTNEQFF
TRBV3-1/TRBV3-2	.	TRBJ1-4	.	TGTGCCAGCAGCCAAGGAGGGAATCCTAATGAAAAACTGTTTTTT	CASSQGGNPNEKLFF
TRBV11-2	TRBD1	TRBJ2-7	.	TGTGCCAGCAGAAGGACAGGACGTTCCTACGAGCAGTACTTC	CASRRTGRSYEQYF
TRBV14	TRBD2	TRBJ2-2	.	TGTGCCAGCAGCCAGAGGGAGGGCCGGTGGACCGGGGAGCTGTTTTTT	CASSQREGRWTGELFF
TRBV12-3/TRBV12-4	.	TRBJ2-7	.	TGTGCCAGCAGCCGGACAATCTACGAGCAGTACTTC	CASSRTIYEQYF
TRBV11-3	TRBD2	TRBJ2-7	few	TGTGCCAGCAGCTTAGATCTAGCGGGAGATTGGGAGCAGTACTTC	CASSLDLAGDWEQYF
TRBV30	.	TRBJ2-6	.	TGTGCCTGGAGTGCTTCCCTCTCTGGGGCCAACGTCCTGACTTTC	CAWSASLSGANVLTF
TRBV2	TRBD1	TRBJ2-7	once	TGTGCCAGCAGTGTCCCCGGACAGGGACTGTACAAGCAGTACTTC	CASSVPGQGLYKQYF
TRBV4-2	.	TRBJ2-1	.	TGTGCCAGCAGCCTGGTGGGAGACCTGTTCTTC	CASSLVGDLFF
TRBV13	TRBD2	TRBJ2-2	.	TGTGCCAGCAGCCCTAGCGGACCCACCGGGGAGCTGTTTTTT	CASSPSGPTGELFF
TRBV27	.	TRBJ1-1	.	TGTGCCAGCGCAACAGCCATGAACACTGAAGCTTTCTTT	CASATAMNTEAFF
TRBV29-1	TRBD2	TRBJ2-7	few	TGCAGCGTTGGTGATAGCGGGGGGTACGAGCAGTACTTC	CSVGDSGGYEQYF
TRBV19	.	TRBJ1-5	.	TGTGCCTCCTCTGGTGAGGAATTCAATCAGCCCCAGCATTTT	CASSGEEFNQPQHF
TRBV7-8	.	TRBJ2-7	.	TGTGCCAGCAGCTGGGGGGGGGCAGCGACCTACGAGCAGTACTTC	CASSWGGAATYEQYF
TRBV2	TRBD1	TRBJ1-1	.	TGTGCCAGCAGTGTAGGTGGACAGGCGAACACTGAAGCTTTCTTT	CASSVGGQANTEAFF
TRBV10-3	.	TRBJ1-2	.	TGTGCCATCAGCGACGACAGGTCCGGCTACACCTTC	CAISDDRSGYTF
TRBV29-1	.	TRBJ1-1	.	TGCAGCGTGGACGGGGGGTCCTATACTGAAGCTTTCTTT	CSVDGGSYTEAFF
TRBV27	.	TRBJ1-6	.	TGTGCCAGCAGTTTGGACAGCCTCTCCTACTCACCCCTCCACTTT	CASSLDSLSYSPLHF
TRBV11-2	TRBD2	TRBJ2-7	once	TGTGCCAGCAGGCGCGGGACTAGCGGGAGTTACGAGCAGTACTTC	CASRRGTSGSYEQYF
TRBV7-8	TRBD1	TRBJ2-1	once	TGTGCCAGCAGCTCCAGAGACAGGGCGGCATACAATGAGCAGTTCTTC	CASSSRDRAAYNEQFF
TRBV28	.	TRBJ1-5	.	TGTGCCAGCAGTTTACCCCTCACAGGGCGGAGCAATCAGCCCCAGCATTTT	CASSLPLTGRSNQPQHF
TRBV5-1	TRBD1	TRBJ2-7	.	TGCGCCAGCAGCTTAACAGGGGGCAAGCAGTACTTC	CASSLTGGKQYF
TRBV4-2	.	TRBJ2-3	once	TGTGCCAGCAAGGAACAGGGCACAGATACGCAGTATTTT	CASKEQGTDTQYF
TRBV6-1	TRBD2	TRBJ2-1	.	TGTGCCAGCAGTGGCCGACTAGCCCGGGCTGTCACCAATGAGCAGTTCTTC	CASSGRLARAVTNEQFF
TRBV5-1	TRBD2	TRBJ2-5	.	TGCGCCAGCAGCTTGGCTAGCGGATACCAAGAGACCCAGTACTTC	CASSLASGYQETQYF
TRBV7-6	TRBD2	TRBJ2-2	.	TGTGCCAGCAGCTTCTCACTAGCGGGAGGGCTTGGCACCGGGGAGCTGTTTTTT	CASSFSLAGGLGTGELFF
TRBV4-1	TRBD2	TRBJ2-3	.	TGCGCCAGCAGCCAAACCGGACTAGCGGGAGTAGATACGCAGTATTTT	CASSQTGLAGVDTQYF
TRBV7-6	TRBD1	TRBJ1-4	.	TGTGCCAGCAGCTTAGGTGAACAGGGGAGACTGTTTTTT	CASSLGEQGRLFF
TRBV7-8	.	TRBJ1-3	.	TGTGCCAGCAGCTTAGCGCCAGGGGGAAACACCATATATTTT	CASSLAPGGNTIYF
TRBV4-2	TRBD2	TRBJ2-2	once	TGTGCCAGCAGCCTAAGCGGGAGGGCAATCGGGGAGCTGTTTTTT	CASSLSGRAIGELFF
TRBV6-5	TRBD2	TRBJ2-7	.	TGTGCCAGCAGGGGGGGGGCCTACGAGCAGTACTTC	CASRGGAYEQYF
TRBV30	TRBD1	TRBJ1-6	.	TGTGCCTGGAGCAGGGGGGATTCACCCCTCCACTTT	CAWSRGDSPLHF